Described below is a single T cell receptor beta chain sequence and its context. The antigen it binds to is not known. Base qualities are not recorded, but no much larger clone differs from it by a single base. Germline trimming amounts to 3 bases on V and 11 bases on J, with 6 as the count of junction bases outside the gene matches. The CDR3 covers 12 residues, taking in both the cysteine and the phenylalanine. Solely the CDR3 DNA is kept, with 36 bases framed from the first base. CDR1 and CDR2, per the germline V gene (reference sequence), are SEHNR and FQNEAQ. These data are taken from a study of blood T cell repertoires in COVID-19 (dated by TCRdb to about 2020). Study-wide context: The collaborator samples originated in the United States, Italy and Spain and spanned the acute and convalescent phases of COVID-19. Where available, HLA class I and class II types were obtained from metadata supplied by the sample provider rather than from assay-based typing. The prospective study material was composed of cDNA or gDNA derived from T cells, B-cell-depleted T cells, or PBMCs. A freely available public database, intended as a resource for researchers studying the immune response to SARS-CoV-2, is where the repertoires were released. The samples were drawn from the first 160 participants of the ongoing ImmuneRACE study and from some 1,300 subjects provided by 6 global collaborators. Sample metadata almost always included a de-identified subject ID, COVID-19 status, age in years and sex. Subjects who had been exposed to COVID-19, were actively infected with it, or had recovered from it provided the deeply sampled blood TCRbeta repertoires that made up the dataset. What the research found in general, with its limitations: How much clinical and demographic metadata was included differed by source and by participant, and the metadata was provided uncurated.

TCRbeta CDR3 regions were amplified from genomic DNA using the immunoSEQ Assay, a bias-controlled multiplex PCR. As for the original processing: The number of nucleated cells in each sample was estimated from the amplification of reference gene primers within the assay. To quantify the absolute abundance of each unique TCRbeta CDR3 rearrangement, sequence reads were collapsed and filtered. For each sample, productive Simpson clonality was calculated as the square root of Simpson's diversity index across productive rearrangements. The table comes from immuneACCESS by way of TCRdb, which keeps in-frame sequences with V and J called. Part of the clones is missing from these tables; in studies checked, under half for an unresolved V gene and the rest for unknown reasons. V and J calls and clone size are copied from that table; D and trimming were computed from the DNA. The sample table holds around 150,000 clones, of which about 88% were seen once. The ten largest account for about 1% of the sample.

Whole blood was collected in K2EDTA tubes by collaborating institutions according to the institutions' own protocols. Collaborator samples were shipped for TCRbeta analysis as frozen whole blood, isolated PBMCs, or DNA extracted from either sample type. The sequence is built from TRBV7-9 and TRBJ1-1, and 7 junction bases match TRBD1. The TCR was taken from a man aged 35 to 55 with acute or convalescent COVID-19. Input material: peripheral blood. The DNA sequence is given as TGTGCCAGCAGCTTCTACAGGGGTACGGCTTTCTTT. It translates to CASSFYRGTAFF.